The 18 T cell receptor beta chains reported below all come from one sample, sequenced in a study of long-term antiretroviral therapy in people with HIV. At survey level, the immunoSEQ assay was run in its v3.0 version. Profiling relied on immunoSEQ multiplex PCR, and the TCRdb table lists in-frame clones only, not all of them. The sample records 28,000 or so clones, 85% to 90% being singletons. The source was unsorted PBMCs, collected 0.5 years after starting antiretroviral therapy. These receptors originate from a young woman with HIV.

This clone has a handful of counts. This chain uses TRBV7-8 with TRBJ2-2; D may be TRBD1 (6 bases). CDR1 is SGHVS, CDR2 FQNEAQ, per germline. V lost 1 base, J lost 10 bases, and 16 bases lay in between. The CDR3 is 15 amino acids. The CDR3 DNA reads TGTGCCAGCAGCTTAGGGACTGGGGGCTCGGAGGAGCTGTTTTTT. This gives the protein CASSLGTGGSEELFF.

The CDR3 DNA reads TGTGCCAGCAGCGTAGAGGAAGGTGGGTCCTACGAGCAGTACTTC. Translating gives CASSVEEGGSYEQYF. The chain has TRBV9 and TRBJ2-7; D not certain. This CDR3 is 15 amino acids long. Trimming left V 0 bases short and J 1 base short, with 11 bases between. Per germline, CDR1 SGDLS and CDR2 YYNGEE. Combining the CDR3 with reference TRBV9 and TRBJ2-7 gives the whole variable domain DSGVTQTPKHLITATGQRVTLRCSPRSGDLSVYWYQQSLDQGLQFLIQYYNGEERAKGNILERFSAQQFPDLHSELNLSSLELGDSALYFCASSVEEGGSYEQYFGPGTRLTVT.

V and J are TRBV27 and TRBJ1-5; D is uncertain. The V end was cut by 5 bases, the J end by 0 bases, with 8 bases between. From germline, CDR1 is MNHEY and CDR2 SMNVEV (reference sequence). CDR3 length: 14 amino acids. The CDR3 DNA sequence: TGTGCCAGCAGTCGGGAGGATAGCAATCAGCCCCAGCATTTT. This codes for CASSREDSNQPQHF.

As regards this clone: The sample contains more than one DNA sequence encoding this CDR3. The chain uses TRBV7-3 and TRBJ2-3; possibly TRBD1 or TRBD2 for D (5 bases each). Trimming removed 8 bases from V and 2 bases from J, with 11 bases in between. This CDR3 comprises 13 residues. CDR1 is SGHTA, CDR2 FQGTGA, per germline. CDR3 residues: CASSRDPTDTQYF. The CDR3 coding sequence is TGTGCCAGCTCCCGGGACCCCACAGATACGCAGTATTTT.

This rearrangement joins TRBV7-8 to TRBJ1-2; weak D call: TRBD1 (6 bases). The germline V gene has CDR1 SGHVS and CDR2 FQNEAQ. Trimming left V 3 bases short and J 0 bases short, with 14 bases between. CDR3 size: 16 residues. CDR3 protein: CASSFQQDSPNYGYTF. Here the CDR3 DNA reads TGTGCCAGCAGCTTCCAACAGGACAGCCCTAACTATGGCTACACCTTC.

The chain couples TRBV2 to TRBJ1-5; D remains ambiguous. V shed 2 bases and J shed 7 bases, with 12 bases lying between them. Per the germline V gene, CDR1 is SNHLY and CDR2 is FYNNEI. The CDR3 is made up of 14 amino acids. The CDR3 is CASSELQFGQPQHF. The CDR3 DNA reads TGTGCCAGCAGTGAACTCCAGTTTGGGCAGCCCCAGCATTTT.

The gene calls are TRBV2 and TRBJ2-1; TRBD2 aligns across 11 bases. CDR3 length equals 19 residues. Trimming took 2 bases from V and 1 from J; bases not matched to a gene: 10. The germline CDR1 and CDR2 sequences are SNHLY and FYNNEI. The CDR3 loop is CASSESKGTSGRSYNEQFF. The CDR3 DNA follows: TGTGCCAGCAGTGAATCTAAAGGTACTAGCGGGAGATCCTACAATGAGCAGTTCTTC.

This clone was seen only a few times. CDR3 sequence reads: CASSSRGQYGYTF. In DNA, the CDR3 is TGCGCCAGCAGCTCACGGGGACAGTATGGCTACACCTTC. The chain combines TRBV5-1 with TRBJ1-2, with 7 bases matching TRBD1. The V segment lost 3 bases and the J segment 5 bases; nucleotides outside the gene matches: 4. Germline loops: CDR1 SGHRS, CDR2 YFSETQ. The CDR3 is 13 amino acids.

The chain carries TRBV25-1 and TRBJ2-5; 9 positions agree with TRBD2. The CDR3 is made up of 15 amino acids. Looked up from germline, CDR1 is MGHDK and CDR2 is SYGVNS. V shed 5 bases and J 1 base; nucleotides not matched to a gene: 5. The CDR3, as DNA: TGTGCCAGCAGTCCACTAGCGGGTGTCCAAGAGACCCAGTACTTC. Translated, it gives CASSPLAGVQETQYF.

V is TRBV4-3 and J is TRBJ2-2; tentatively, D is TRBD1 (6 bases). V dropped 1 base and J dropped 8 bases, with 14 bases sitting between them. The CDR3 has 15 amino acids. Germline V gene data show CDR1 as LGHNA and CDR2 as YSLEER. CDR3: CASSQGGQSAGELFF. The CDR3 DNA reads TGCGCCAGCAGCCAAGGAGGACAGTCGGCGGGGGAGCTGTTTTTT.

The CDR3 spells CASSPQLASSYNEQFF. The CDR3 DNA sequence: TGTGCCAGCTCACCACAACTAGCGAGCTCCTACAATGAGCAGTTCTTC. V is TRBV18 and J is TRBJ2-1; TRBD2 aligns across 7 bases. Germline values: CDR1 KGHSH, CDR2 LQKENI. J was trimmed by 0 bases and V by 1 base; bases with no gene match: 3. There are 16 residues in the CDR3.

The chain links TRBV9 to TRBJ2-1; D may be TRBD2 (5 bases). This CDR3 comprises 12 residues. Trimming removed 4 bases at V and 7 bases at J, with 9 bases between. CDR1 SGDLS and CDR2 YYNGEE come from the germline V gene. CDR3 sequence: CASSSPGNEQFF. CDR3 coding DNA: TGTGCCAGCAGCTCCCCGGGGAATGAGCAGTTCTTC.

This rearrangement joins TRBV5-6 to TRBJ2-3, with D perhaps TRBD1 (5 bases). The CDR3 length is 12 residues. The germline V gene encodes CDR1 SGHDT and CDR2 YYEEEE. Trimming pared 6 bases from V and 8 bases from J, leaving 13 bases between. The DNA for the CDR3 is TGTGCCAGCACTCTAGGGGCGTTTACGCAGTATTTT. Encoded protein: CASTLGAFTQYF.

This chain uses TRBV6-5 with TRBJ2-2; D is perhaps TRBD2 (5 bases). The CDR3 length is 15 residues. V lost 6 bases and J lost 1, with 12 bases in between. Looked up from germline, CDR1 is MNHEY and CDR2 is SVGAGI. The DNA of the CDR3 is TGTGCCAGCAGCCCTAAAGCGGTGAACACCGGGGAGCTGTTTTTT. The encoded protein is CASSPKAVNTGELFF.

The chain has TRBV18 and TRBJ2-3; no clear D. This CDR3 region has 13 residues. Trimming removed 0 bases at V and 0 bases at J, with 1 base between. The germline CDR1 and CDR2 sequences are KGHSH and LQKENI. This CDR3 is CASSPPSTDTQYF. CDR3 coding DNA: TGTGCCAGCTCACCACCGAGCACAGATACGCAGTATTTT.

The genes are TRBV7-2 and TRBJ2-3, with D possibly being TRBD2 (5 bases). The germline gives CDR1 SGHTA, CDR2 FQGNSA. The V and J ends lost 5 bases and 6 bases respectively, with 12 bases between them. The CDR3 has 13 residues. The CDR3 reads CASSRQDWDTQYF. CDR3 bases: TGTGCCAGCAGCCGCCAGGACTGGGATACGCAGTATTTT.

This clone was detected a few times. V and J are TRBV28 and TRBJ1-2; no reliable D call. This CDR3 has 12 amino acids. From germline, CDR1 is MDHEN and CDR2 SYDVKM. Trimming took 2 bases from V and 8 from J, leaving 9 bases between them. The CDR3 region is CASSLPGRGYTF. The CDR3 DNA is TGTGCCAGCAGTTTACCAGGAAGGGGCTACACCTTC.

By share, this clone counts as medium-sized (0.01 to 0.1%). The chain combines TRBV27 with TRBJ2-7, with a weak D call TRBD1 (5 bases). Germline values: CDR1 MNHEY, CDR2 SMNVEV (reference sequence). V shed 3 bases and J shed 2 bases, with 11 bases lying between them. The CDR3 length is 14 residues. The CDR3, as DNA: TGTGCCAGCAGTTTGGCCCAGGGTCCCTACGAGCAGTACTTC. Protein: CASSLAQGPYEQYF.